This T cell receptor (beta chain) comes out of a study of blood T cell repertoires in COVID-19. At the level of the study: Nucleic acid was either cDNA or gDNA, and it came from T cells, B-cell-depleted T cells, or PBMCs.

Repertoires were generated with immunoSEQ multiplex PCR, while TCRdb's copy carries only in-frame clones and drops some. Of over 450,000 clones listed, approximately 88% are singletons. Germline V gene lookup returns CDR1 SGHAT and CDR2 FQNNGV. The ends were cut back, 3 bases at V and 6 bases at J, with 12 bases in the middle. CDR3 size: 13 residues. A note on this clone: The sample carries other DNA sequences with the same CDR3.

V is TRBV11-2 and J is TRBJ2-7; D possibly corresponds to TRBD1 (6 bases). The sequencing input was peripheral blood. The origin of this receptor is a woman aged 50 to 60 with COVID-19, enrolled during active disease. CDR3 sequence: CASSLDREGEQYF. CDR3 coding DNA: TGTGCCAGCAGCTTGGACAGAGAGGGCGAGCAGTACTTC.